Below, 32 T cell receptor beta chains from the same sample are listed, as sequenced in a study of shared clonotypes between healthy human individuals. Clones were sequenced by immunoSEQ multiplex PCR, and TCRdb holds only the in-frame ones, with some missing. Of 2.3 million or so clones in the sample, more than 85% were seen once. The sequenced material came from naive CD4+ T cells from PBMCs. Indicated subset: CD45RA+ positively selected. The origin of the receptors is a man younger than 35 in good health. Some clones in this sample may be carry-over from other donors' samples.

This rearrangement joins TRBV5-1 to TRBJ2-1, with 10 bases lining up with TRBD2. This CDR3 comprises 17 residues. CDR1 is SGHRS and CDR2 is YFSETQ in the germline V gene. The ends lost 5 bases at V and 3 bases at J; junction bases unmatched: 11. CDR3 protein: CASSSPLAGELYNEQFF. CDR3 DNA sequence: TGCGCCAGCAGTTCTCCCCTAGCGGGAGAACTCTACAATGAGCAGTTCTTC.

The J gene is TRBJ2-5, the V gene TRBV6-1; D may be TRBD2 (5 bases). Germline loops: CDR1 MNHNS, CDR2 SASEGT. The CDR3 extends over 13 amino acids. V was pared by 7 bases and J by 11 bases, with 20 bases between. The CDR3 is CASTRREGLEQYF. As DNA, the CDR3 is TGTGCCAGCACCCGAAGAGAGGGTCTGGAGCAGTACTTC.

This chain links TRBV28 with TRBJ2-7, with 8 bases that match TRBD1. CDR3 length: 15 amino acids. Trimming cost V 5 bases and J 0 bases; bases outside gene matches: 6. The germline V gene encodes CDR1 MDHEN and CDR2 SYDVKM. CDR3 in amino acids: CASSARTGSSYEQYF. As DNA, the CDR3 is TGTGCCAGCAGTGCTCGGACAGGGAGCTCCTACGAGCAGTACTTC.

This clone was found a few times. The chain carries TRBV11-3 and TRBJ1-1, with no clear D. Germline V CDR1 and CDR2: SGHNT, YENEEA. This CDR3 has 13 amino acids. V was cut by 5 bases and J by 4 bases, with 11 bases left in between. This chain's CDR3 is CASSKTTGTEAFF. The CDR3 DNA sequence: TGTGCCAGCAGCAAAACGACCGGCACTGAAGCTTTCTTT.

The chain recombines TRBV6-5 with TRBJ2-5; D is possibly TRBD2 (6 bases). The closer fit of TRBJ2-7 to the DNA end suggests the J call may be wrong. Germline values: CDR1 MNHEY, CDR2 SVGAGI. This CDR3 has 14 residues. CDR3 DNA: TGTGCCAGCAGTATACTAGCCCCCGCCTACGAGCAGTACTTC. It is translated as CASSILAPAYEQYF.

This sequence joins TRBV21-1 and TRBJ1-5; the table's D call, TRBD1, has no DNA check behind it. TRBV21-1 is a pseudogene locus. The CDR3 covers 14 residues. The CDR3 region has the DNA TGTGCCAGCACTCTGGACAGGGAGGGTCAGCCCCAGCATTTT. This sequence encodes CASTLDREGQPQHF.

The CDR3 nucleotides are TGTGCCAGCTCTTCGGGACAGGGGGTGGGTGAGCAGTACTTC. Protein product: CASSSGQGVGEQYF. The V gene is TRBV18, the J gene TRBJ2-7; 11 bases align to TRBD1. J was trimmed by 7 bases and V by 6 bases; bases with no gene match: 8. Germline V CDR1 and CDR2: KGHSH, LQKENI. The CDR3 covers 14 residues.

The V gene is TRBV28, the J gene TRBJ2-3; D is uncertain. The CDR3 extends over 12 amino acids. V lost 5 bases and J 5 bases, leaving 8 bases between the germline ends. CDR1 MDHEN and CDR2 SYDVKM come from the germline V gene. The CDR3 DNA sequence: TGTGCCAGCAGTGGTAGTCAAGATACGCAGTATTTT. Translation gives CASSGSQDTQYF.

V and J are TRBV29-1 and TRBJ2-1; D not certain. Trimming removed 0 bases from V and 3 bases from J, with 6 bases in between. The CDR3 length is 13 residues. CDR1 is SQVTM and CDR2 is ANQGSEA in the germline V gene. CDR3 bases: TGCAGCGTTGAAGAGACAATCTACAATGAGCAGTTCTTC. Translated, it gives CSVEETIYNEQFF.

The rearrangement joins TRBV20-1 to TRBJ1-1; no clear D. CDR1 DFQATT and CDR2 SNEGSKA come from the germline V gene (reference sequence). The CDR3 totals 11 residues. With 3 bases removed from V and 7 bases from J, the gap between germline ends came to 9 bases. In DNA form, the CDR3 reads TGCAGTGCTAGTAACGTGGATGAAGCTTTCTTT. Its protein product is CSASNVDEAFF.

The rearrangement uses TRBV27 and TRBJ2-1, with a weak D call TRBD2 (5 bases). The CDR3 runs 16 residues. CDR1 and CDR2 from the germline V gene are MNHEY and SMNVEV (reference sequence). Trimming shortened V by 2 bases and J by 1 base, and 12 bases separated the two germline ends. CDR3 region: CASSLKRQGSYNEQFF. Here the CDR3 DNA reads TGTGCCAGCAGTTTAAAGCGGCAAGGATCCTACAATGAGCAGTTCTTC.

V gene TRBV11-3 combines with J gene TRBJ2-5; TRBD1 matches at 10 bases. After removal of 5 bases from V and 5 bases from J, the junction contained 8 bases not matched to a gene. Germline V lookup: CDR1 SGHNT, CDR2 YENEEA. This CDR3 has 15 amino acids. CDR3 in amino acids: CASSPGQGVYETQYF. The CDR3 DNA follows: TGTGCCAGCAGCCCCGGACAGGGGGTTTACGAGACCCAGTACTTC.

V gene TRBV4-3 combines with J gene TRBJ1-3; D gene uncertain. Per germline, CDR1 LGHNA and CDR2 YSLEER. V was pared by 0 bases and J by 0 bases, with 15 bases between. This CDR3 region has 18 residues. The CDR3 nucleotides read TGCGCCAGCAGCCAAGACACGGATCGGGCAGCCTCTGGAAACACCATATATTTT. Its translation: CASSQDTDRAASGNTIYF.

The chain has TRBV2 and TRBJ1-3; no definite D call. The V end was cut by 8 bases, the J end by 4 bases, with 12 bases between. CDR3 length equals 13 residues. Germline-derived CDR1 and CDR2 are SNHLY and FYNNEI. DNA of the CDR3: TGTGCCAGCCTGAATGCTATCGGAAACACCATATATTTT. Translating it yields CASLNAIGNTIYF.

The rearrangement uses TRBV30 and TRBJ1-4, with D perhaps TRBD1 (6 bases). This CDR3 is built from 15 residues. Germline CDR1 is GTSNPN and CDR2 is SVGIG (reference sequence). V shed 3 bases and J shed 2 bases, with 13 bases lying between them. CDR3 DNA: TGTGCCTGGAGAGGGGGGGACTCGACTAATGAAAAACTGTTTTTT. Translation gives CAWRGGDSTNEKLFF. Using reference TRBV30 and TRBJ1-4 for the parts outside the CDR3, the full variable domain is SQTIHQWPATLVQPVGSPLSLECTVEGTSNPNLYWYRQAAGRGLQLLFYSVGIGQISSEVPQNLSASRPQDRQFILSSKKLLLSDSGFYLCAWRGGDSTNEKLFFGSGTQLSVL.

The table lists this clone with a few counts. The sample has other DNA sequences that encode this CDR3 too. The rearrangement links TRBV5-1 to TRBJ1-1; the D gene is possibly TRBD1 (5 bases). Deletions cut 0 bases from V and 1 base from J, with 7 bases between. Germline V gene sequence: CDR1 SGHRS, CDR2 YFSETQ. This CDR3 has 14 amino acids. The CDR3 sequence: CASSLAQGNTEAFF. In DNA form, the CDR3 reads TGCGCCAGCAGCTTGGCGCAGGGGAACACTGAAGCTTTCTTT. Supplemented by reference TRBV5-1 and TRBJ1-1, the full variable domain reads KAGVTQTPRYLIKTRGQQVTLSCSPISGHRSVSWYQQTPGQGLQFLFEYFSETQRNKGNFPGRFSGRQFSNSRSEMNVSTLELGDSALYLCASSLAQGNTEAFFGQGTRLTVV.

A remark on this clone: The identical CDR3 is also encoded by other nucleotide sequences in the sample. The chain carries TRBV9 and TRBJ2-5; 10 bases agree with TRBD1. Looked up from germline, CDR1 is SGDLS and CDR2 is YYNGEE. The CDR3 totals 16 residues. Trimming took 4 bases from V and 3 from J; bases not matched to a gene: 9. The CDR3 sequence: CASSPRSGTGEETQYF. The CDR3 nucleotides are TGTGCCAGCAGCCCCCGATCCGGGACAGGGGAAGAGACCCAGTACTTC.

The chain combines TRBV7-2 with TRBJ2-7; D might be TRBD1 (6 bases). This CDR3 contains 14 residues. Germline loops: CDR1 SGHTA, CDR2 FQGNSA. V shed 3 bases and J shed 0 bases, with 9 bases lying between them. CDR3 sequence reads: CASSFDRSSYEQYF. CDR3 nucleotides: TGTGCCAGCAGCTTTGACAGGAGCTCCTACGAGCAGTACTTC.

The chain combines TRBV13 with TRBJ2-3; 7 bases line up with TRBD2. CDR3 size: 17 residues. The germline gives CDR1 PRHDT, CDR2 FYEKMQ (reference sequence). V shed 3 bases and J 4 bases; nucleotides not matched to a gene: 13. The CDR3 protein is CASSLTGGLPTPDTQYF. CDR3 coding DNA: TGTGCCAGCAGCTTGACGGGGGGACTCCCGACCCCAGATACGCAGTATTTT.

The chain has TRBV27 and TRBJ1-2, with a weak D call TRBD1 (6 bases). In germline, CDR1 is MNHEY, CDR2 SMNVEV (reference sequence). The CDR3 spans 13 residues. The V end was cut by 5 bases, the J end by 6 bases, with 13 bases between. CDR3 protein: CASSTIQGDGYTF. Here the CDR3 DNA reads TGTGCCAGCAGTACCATACAGGGAGATGGCTACACCTTC.

This clone was detected once. The chain combines TRBV27 with TRBJ2-1, with 10 bases matching TRBD1. V was clipped by 6 bases and J by 7 bases; unmatched bases: 6. Germline lookup yields CDR1 MNHEY and CDR2 SMNVEV (reference sequence). The CDR3 has 14 residues. The CDR3 DNA follows: TGTGCCAGCAGCAGGACAGGGGGAGAGAATGAGCAGTTCTTC. It encodes CASSRTGGENEQFF.

This sequence joins TRBV5-4 and TRBJ1-1; D is uncertain. V gave up 0 bases and J gave up 5 bases, with 11 bases separating them. The CDR3 length is 14 residues. Germline loops: CDR1 SGHNT, CDR2 YYREEE (reference sequence). CDR3 in amino acids: CASSLGRSRTEAFF. The CDR3 DNA reads as TGTGCCAGCAGCTTGGGCCGGTCGAGAACTGAAGCTTTCTTT.

This clone was seen a single time. The CDR3 spells CASSLLVPGEQYF. The CDR3 bases are TGTGCCAGCAGTTTACTAGTACCTGGCGAGCAGTACTTC. This chain uses TRBV6-6 with TRBJ2-7, with D possibly TRBD2 on 5 matching bases. Trimming took 4 bases from V and 6 from J, leaving 13 bases between them. The CDR3 consists of 13 residues. Germline CDR1 reads MNHNY; CDR2 reads SVGAGI (reference sequence).

This CDR3 reads CASSPQRVAETQYF. The CDR3 DNA follows: TGTGCCAGCAGCCCTCAACGCGTTGCCGAGACCCAGTACTTC. This chain joins TRBV7-2 and TRBJ2-5; D ambiguous. V lost 5 bases and J lost 5, with 15 bases in between. The CDR3 covers 14 residues. From germline, CDR1 is SGHTA and CDR2 FQGNSA.

In its sample, this clone was seen once. The chain combines TRBV25-1 with TRBJ1-6; D uncertain. The germline V gene has CDR1 MGHDK and CDR2 SYGVNS. V shed 1 base and J shed 6 bases, with 10 bases lying between them. The CDR3 has 15 amino acids. For the CDR3, the DNA is TGTGCCAGCAGTGAATTAGGAGGGAGTAATTCACCCCTCCACTTT. Translated: CASSELGGSNSPLHF.

This clone was found once. The DNA of the CDR3 is TGTGCCAGCAGCTTACCGGGACAGGGGAATGAAAAACTGTTTTTT. The encoded protein is CASSLPGQGNEKLFF. J is TRBJ1-4 and V is TRBV4-2; 10 positions match TRBD1. This CDR3 has 15 residues. V dropped 5 bases and J dropped 5; count of bases not matched to a gene: 5. The germline V gene encodes CDR1 LGHNA and CDR2 YNFKEQ.

The chain employs TRBV28 and TRBJ2-5, with D perhaps TRBD2 (5 bases). The V gene lost 6 bases and the J gene lost 5 bases, with 19 bases spanning the gap. The CDR3 loop spans 15 amino acids. CDR1 and CDR2 (germline): MDHEN, SYDVKM. The CDR3 protein is CASSPDSRIKETQYF. The CDR3 coding sequence is TGTGCCAGCAGCCCGGACTCCAGGATCAAGGAGACCCAGTACTTC.

The rearrangement joins TRBV18 to TRBJ2-5, with 8 bases identical to TRBD1. The CDR3 loop spans 15 amino acids. Germline V gene lookup returns CDR1 KGHSH and CDR2 LQKENI. Losses at the gene ends were 4 bases for V and 4 bases for J; bases not matched to a gene: 8. As DNA, the CDR3 is TGTGCCAGCTCACACGATTTACAGGGGGGAGAGACCCAGTACTTC. Amino acid sequence: CASSHDLQGGETQYF.

The rearrangement joins TRBV5-1 to TRBJ2-7, with D possibly TRBD1 on 6 matching bases. The CDR3 spans 14 residues. The germline V gene encodes CDR1 SGHRS and CDR2 YFSETQ. V lost 2 bases and J lost 2, with 11 bases in between. CDR3: CASSLTGDTYEQYF. CDR3 nucleotides: TGCGCCAGCAGCTTAACCGGGGACACCTACGAGCAGTACTTC. The full variable domain, with the rest looked up from reference TRBV5-1 and TRBJ2-7, is KAGVTQTPRYLIKTRGQQVTLSCSPISGHRSVSWYQQTPGQGLQFLFEYFSETQRNKGNFPGRFSGRQFSNSRSEMNVSTLELGDSALYLCASSLTGDTYEQYFGPGTRLTVT.

CDR3 coding DNA: TGTGCCCTCGGGCCTAGCGGGACCTACGAGCAGTACTTC. This sequence encodes CALGPSGTYEQYF. The chain carries TRBV7-9 and TRBJ2-7; 9 bases map to TRBD2. CDR1 is SEHNR, CDR2 FQNEAQ, per germline (reference sequence). The CDR3 length is 13 residues. Trimming cost V 11 bases and J 2 bases; bases outside gene matches: 7.

This clone occurred once. This chain joins TRBV7-3 and TRBJ2-1; 9 nucleotides line up with TRBD2. CDR3 size: 15 residues. CDR1 SGHTA and CDR2 FQGTGA come from the germline V gene. The J segment lost 6 bases and the V segment lost 4 bases, leaving 7 bases of the junction unmatched. The CDR3 bases are TGTGCCAGCAGCTCAAGGGGGACTAGCTTCAATGAGCAGTTCTTC. Translating gives CASSSRGTSFNEQFF.

This chain joins TRBV11-1 and TRBJ1-1; perhaps TRBD1 as D (5 bases). Germline values: CDR1 SGHAT, CDR2 FQDESV (reference sequence). V lost 2 bases and J lost 1, with 11 bases in between. The CDR3 covers 15 residues. CDR3 DNA sequence: TGTGCCAGCAGCTTACCCGGGGGGGGGAACACTGAAGCTTTCTTT. Translated: CASSLPGGGNTEAFF. The complete variable domain, with remaining parts taken from reference TRBV11-1 and TRBJ1-1, reads EAEVAQSPRYKITEKSQAVAFWCDPISGHATLYWYRQILGQGPELLVQFQDESVVDDSQLPKDRFSAERLKGVDSTLKIQPAELGDSAMYLCASSLPGGGNTEAFFGQGTRLTVV.